The clone carrying this T cell receptor beta chain was observed a few times. Its target is unknown. Germline assignment: CDR1 SGHRS and CDR2 YFSETQ. The CDR3 totals 17 residues. The V segment lost 0 bases and the J segment 5 bases; nucleotides outside the gene matches: 10. The data originate from a study of response to subunit inactivated influenza vaccine. TCRdb analysed the RT-PCR reads with MiXCR anew, one entry per CDR3 protein. The sample yields 530,000 or so distinct CDR3 sequences, 10% to 15% seen once. Overall study findings and caveats: Few new T cells, the authors suggested, are recruited by each seasonal influenza vaccination.

The sample consisted of PBMCs from blood, taken on the day of vaccination. V and J are TRBV5-1 and TRBJ1-3, with TRBD1 matching 8 bases. The clonotype comes from a man aged 50-59 years who received an inactivated influenza vaccine. CDR3 sequence (DNA): TGCGCCAGCAGCTTGGCGTCAGGGACAGGAGGAAGAAACACCATATATTTT. This encodes CASSLASGTGGRNTIYF.